Below, 12 T cell receptor beta chains from the same sample are listed, as sequenced in a study of Graves' ophthalmopathy and Graves' hyperthyroidism. RNA transcripts were the source from which TCR beta CDR3 regions were amplified. An initial RT-PCR round employing HTBI primers preceded a second-round multiplex PCR. Using its own MiXCR run on the multiplex PCR reads, TCRdb lists one record per CDR3 protein. This sample has about 380,000 distinct CDR3 sequences, with 15% found just once. Specimen: peripheral blood. These receptor sequences come from a woman between 18 and 29 years old with stable Graves' hyperthyroidism.

This clonotype was observed many times. The rearrangement links TRBV12-3 or TRBV12-4 to TRBJ2-7; no clear D. There are 15 residues in the CDR3. V was clipped by 2 bases and J by 4 bases, with 15 bases between them. CDR3 amino acids: CASSLLGPPTYEQYF. As DNA, the CDR3 is TGTGCCAGCAGTTTACTAGGACCGCCGACTTACGAGCAGTACTTC.

The chain links TRBV6-1 to TRBJ1-1, with 10 bases matching TRBD1. Germline assignment: CDR1 MNHNS and CDR2 SASEGT. Trimming took 3 bases from V and 6 from J; bases not matched to a gene: 7. This CDR3 region has 15 residues. CDR3 region: CASSELGQGKAEAFF. The CDR3 DNA follows: TGTGCCAGCAGTGAGTTGGGACAGGGGAAGGCTGAAGCTTTCTTT.

This clonotype has at least ten counts. The chain joins TRBV12-5 to TRBJ2-7, with D possibly matching TRBD2 (6 bases). CDR1 and CDR2 (germline): LGHNT, FRNRAP. This CDR3 comprises 11 residues. The CDR3 spells CASGSGYEQYF. CDR3 DNA sequence: TGTGCCAGCGGGTCAGGCTACGAGCAGTACTTC. Full variable domain (outside the CDR3, taken from reference TRBV12-5 and TRBJ2-7): DARVTQTPRHKVTEMGQEVTMRCQPILGHNTVFWYRQTMMQGLELLAYFRNRAPLDDSGMPKDRFSAEMPDATLATLKIQPSEPRDSAVYFCASGSGYEQYFGPGTRLTVT.

The rearrangement links TRBV30 to TRBJ1-2; 8 bases are a match to TRBD1. Germline CDR1 reads GTSNPN; CDR2 reads SVGIG (reference sequence). V gave up 4 bases and J gave up 0 bases; unmatched junction bases: 1. The CDR3 loop spans 13 amino acids. The chain's CDR3 is CAWMGQANYGYTF. The CDR3 DNA follows: TGTGCCTGGATGGGACAGGCTAACTATGGCTACACCTTC.

This clonotype was seen many times. J is TRBJ2-2 and V is TRBV6-5; TRBD2 aligns across 8 bases. CDR1 is MNHEY and CDR2 is SVGAGI in the germline V gene. Trimming removed 2 bases from V and 8 bases from J; junction bases left unmatched: 4. The CDR3 runs to 14 residues. The CDR3 reads CASSYETSAGELFF. The CDR3 bases are TGTGCCAGCAGTTACGAGACTAGCGCGGGGGAGCTGTTTTTT.

This clonotype has ten or more counts. This chain connects TRBV12-3 or TRBV12-4 to TRBJ2-2; no definite D call. V shed 7 bases and J shed 1 base, with 10 bases lying between them. The CDR3 contains 14 residues. The chain's CDR3 is CASTTGRNTGELFF. DNA of the CDR3: TGTGCCAGCACAACTGGAAGGAACACCGGGGAGCTGTTTTTT.

This clonotype was picked up many times. J is TRBJ1-2 and V is TRBV12-3 or TRBV12-4; D is unclear. Trimming took 3 bases from V and 4 from J, leaving 6 bases between them. There are 12 residues in the CDR3. The CDR3, as DNA: TGTGCCAGCAGTTTTCGTTTCTATGGCTACACCTTC. Protein: CASSFRFYGYTF.

The table lists this clonotype with many counts. The V and J genes are TRBV13 and TRBJ1-6; the D gene is possibly TRBD1 (5 bases). Trimming took off 10 bases at V and 7 bases at J, with 14 bases between the two ends. This CDR3 region has 13 residues. The germline gives CDR1 PRHDT, CDR2 FYEKMQ (reference sequence). The CDR3 here is CATKSPGNSPLHF. The CDR3 DNA follows: TGTGCCACCAAGTCCCCAGGGAATTCACCCCTCCACTTT.

This clonotype was observed many times. This chain uses TRBV7-2 with TRBJ2-4; the D gene is possibly TRBD2 (7 bases). The CDR3 spans 15 residues. The V end was cut by 1 base, the J end by 6 bases, with 13 bases between. Germline CDR1 reads SGHTA; CDR2 reads FQGNSA. CDR3 region: CASSLVGRGANIQYF. The CDR3 region has the DNA TGTGCCAGCAGCTTAGTTGGCCGGGGGGCAAACATTCAGTACTTC. The full variable domain, its missing parts supplied by reference TRBV7-2 and TRBJ2-4, is GAGVSQSPSNKVTEKGKDVELRCDPISGHTALYWYRQSLGQGLEFLIYFQGNSAPDKSGLPSDRFSAERTGGSVSTLTIQRTQQEDSAVYLCASSLVGRGANIQYFGAGTRLSVL.

This clonotype was seen at least ten times. This sequence joins TRBV2 and TRBJ2-3; possibly TRBD2 for D (5 bases). CDR3 length: 16 amino acids. V was shortened by 4 bases and J by 0 bases, with 14 bases between the two germline ends. Looked up from germline, CDR1 is SNHLY and CDR2 is FYNNEI. In DNA, the CDR3 is TGTGCCAGCAGTGGGGTGGCGGGCTCTAGCACAGATACGCAGTATTTT. It is translated as CASSGVAGSSTDTQYF.

This clonotype was counted at least ten times. V and J are TRBV7-6 and TRBJ2-2, with D maybe TRBD2 (5 bases). The CDR3 consists of 14 residues. With 5 bases removed from V and 5 bases from J, the gap between germline ends came to 12 bases. Germline V gene lookup returns CDR1 SGHVS and CDR2 FNYEAQ. This CDR3 is CASSLSEGTGELFF. The CDR3 nucleotides are TGTGCCAGCAGCCTAAGTGAGGGAACCGGGGAGCTGTTTTTT.

The chain links TRBV20-1 to TRBJ2-7; tentatively, D is TRBD1 (5 bases). V lost 7 bases and J lost 3, with 22 bases in between. Germline CDR1 reads DFQATT; CDR2 reads SNEGSKA (reference sequence). This CDR3 comprises 15 residues. CDR3 protein: CSVYDLTETLYEQYF. Here the CDR3 DNA reads TGCAGTGTCTACGACCTGACAGAGACTCTCTACGAGCAGTACTTC.